This T cell receptor (beta chain) was sequenced during a study of blood T cells in healthy people across ages. Notes on the study in general: The authors considered diversity estimates from one million T cells to be underestimates. TCR beta diversity, measured per million T cells, fell in a roughly linear way with age. CMV status of donors was unknown, possibly confounding expanded clonotype changes.

This clonotype occurred a few times. Its target is not known. It was with a sample-barcoded 5' primer and a J-beta primer mix that a second PCR of roughly 7 to 11 cycles was run. Every cDNA molecule bore a tag from a template-switch adaptor containing 12 random nucleotides. TCRdb re-called the 5' RACE reads with MiXCR, one entry per CDR3 protein. Of 800,000 to 950,000 distinct CDR3 sequences in the sample, 35% to 40% were seen once. The J segment lost 2 bases and the V segment lost 7 bases, leaving 4 bases of the junction unmatched. The CDR3 loop spans 14 amino acids. The sample taken for sequencing was blood. The genes are TRBV12-3 or TRBV12-4 and TRBJ1-4; 7 bases agree with TRBD1. The TCR originated in a man between 18 and 29 years old in good health. Here the CDR3 DNA reads TGTGCCAGCACCGAGGGGGCCACTAATGAAAAACTGTTTTTT. Its protein product is CASTEGATNEKLFF.